The 21 T cell receptor beta chains given below trace back to one sample, sequenced in a study of early T cells in non-severe SARS-CoV-2 infection. One entry per CDR3 protein, called by TCRdb with MiXCR from the 5' RACE reads. The profile shows around 70,000 distinct CDR3 sequences, approximately 11% of them singletons. The sequenced sample was whole blood. These TCRs come from an adult who was a healthcare worker with PCR-confirmed SARS-CoV-2 infection or an uninfected control (not recorded which).

The CDR3 is CASSEAQGGRGQPQHF. CDR3 nucleotide sequence: TGTGCCAGCAGTGAAGCGCAAGGGGGGCGAGGGCAGCCCCAGCATTTT. This chain uses TRBV6-1 with TRBJ1-5; D possibly corresponds to TRBD1 (6 bases). Germline CDR1 and CDR2: MNHNS and SASEGT. V was shortened by 0 bases and J by 7 bases, with 16 bases between the two germline ends. The CDR3 is 16 residues long.

This sequence joins TRBV12-3 or TRBV12-4 and TRBJ1-3; D remains ambiguous. The CDR3 length is 13 residues. V was trimmed by 10 bases and J by 0 bases, leaving 10 bases between them. CDR3 loop: CATQPSSGNTIYF. In DNA form, the CDR3 reads TGTGCCACCCAACCTTCCTCTGGAAACACCATATATTTT.

This clonotype showed up many times. The rearrangement links TRBV29-1 to TRBJ2-3; no firm D call. The length of the CDR3 is 13 residues. Germline V gene data show CDR1 as SQVTM and CDR2 as ANQGSEA. With 4 bases removed from V and 1 base from J, the gap between germline ends came to 9 bases. For the CDR3, the DNA is TGCAGCGTTGGGTCGGCGGGCACAGATACGCAGTATTTT. It specifies CSVGSAGTDTQYF.

This clonotype was counted between two and nine times. This chain connects TRBV10-3 to TRBJ2-1, with 7 bases aligning to TRBD2. The germline V gene encodes CDR1 ENHRY and CDR2 SYGVKD. V trimming: 6 bases; J trimming: 11 bases; junction bases outside the gene matches: 13. The CDR3 sequence is 14 residues long. The CDR3: CAIRERGGEVKQFF. The CDR3 nucleotides are TGTGCCATCAGGGAGCGGGGTGGTGAGGTGAAGCAGTTCTTC.

This sequence joins TRBV29-1 and TRBJ2-7, with a weak D call TRBD2 (6 bases). The CDR3 has 15 amino acids. Germline loops: CDR1 SQVTM, CDR2 ANQGSEA. V dropped 6 bases and J dropped 4 bases, with 22 bases sitting between them. Written as DNA, the CDR3 is TGCAGCGTCTCGGGTAGTGGGACTTCCACGTACGAGCAGTACTTC. Protein: CSVSGSGTSTYEQYF.

This clonotype was seen many times. The chain uses TRBV12-3 or TRBV12-4 and TRBJ2-1, with D uncertain. Trimming shortened V by 5 bases and J by 2 bases, and 10 bases separated the two germline ends. The CDR3 runs 14 residues. The CDR3 DNA is TGTGCCAGCAGTATGTTAGATACCTACAATGAGCAGTTCTTC. Its translation is CASSMLDTYNEQFF.

This clonotype appeared once. The junction shows a germline mismatch at one end, possibly a read error. The V call is TRBV11-2, the J call TRBJ2-7; TRBD2 matches at 7 bases. The CDR3 consists of 18 residues. From germline, CDR1 is SGHAT and CDR2 FQNNGV. The DNA of the CDR3 is TGTGCCAGCAGGACCACCGGGAGGCACCCCATCGCAGCCTACGAGCAGCACTTC. Its protein is CASRTTGRHPIAAYEQHF.

The gene calls are TRBV4-2 and TRBJ2-1, with 11 bases lining up with TRBD2. The trim removed 2 bases at V and 7 bases at J, leaving 7 bases unmatched. The germline V gene encodes CDR1 LGHNA and CDR2 YNFKEQ. The length of the CDR3 is 16 residues. The CDR3 DNA is TGTGCCAGCAGCCAATTTAGCGGGAGGGATGGGAATGAGCAGTTCTTC. Its protein is CASSQFSGRDGNEQFF.

Comment on this clonotype: At one of its ends the junction is not consistent with the germline gene, which may arise from a read error. The gene calls are TRBV12-3 or TRBV12-4 and TRBJ2-1; D may correspond to TRBD1 or TRBD2 (5 bases each). The CDR3 is made up of 12 amino acids. CDR3 in DNA: TGTGCCAGCAGTCCGGGGCTATACCAGCCGGTCTTC. Its translation is CASSPGLYQPVF.

This clonotype was seen ten or more times. The chain employs TRBV20-1 and TRBJ2-1; TRBD1 matches at 9 bases. Germline loops: CDR1 DFQATT, CDR2 SNEGSKA (reference sequence). The CDR3 covers 13 residues. CDR3 loop: CSAGTGRNNEQFF. The CDR3 DNA is TGCAGCGCAGGGACAGGGAGAAACAATGAGCAGTTCTTC.

DNA of the CDR3: TGTGCCAGCAGCCTCCAGGGTGGTAACTACAATGAGCAGTTCTTC. Translated, it gives CASSLQGGNYNEQFF. The V call is TRBV5-4, the J call TRBJ2-1; D perhaps matches TRBD1 (5 bases). This CDR3 has 15 amino acids. Germline lookup yields CDR1 SGHNT and CDR2 YYREEE (reference sequence). V dropped 4 bases and J dropped 3 bases, with 14 bases sitting between them.

This clonotype was found many times. The rearrangement joins TRBV12-3 or TRBV12-4 to TRBJ2-1, with 7 bases that match TRBD2. The V segment lost 7 bases and the J segment 10 bases; nucleotides outside the gene matches: 10. The CDR3 extends over 13 amino acids. The CDR3 DNA follows: TGTGCCAGCAATACCCCGGGGGGAGCAGAGCAGTTCTTC. Its protein is CASNTPGGAEQFF.

This clonotype was observed many times. The chain combines TRBV7-9 with TRBJ2-7, with D perhaps matching TRBD1 (6 bases). The CDR3 is made up of 14 amino acids. The ends were cut back, 5 bases at V and 3 bases at J, with 14 bases in the middle. The V gene's germline CDR1 is SEHNR and CDR2 FQNEAQ (reference sequence). CDR3 region: CASSALGADYEQYF. The CDR3 DNA reads TGTGCCAGCAGCGCATTGGGGGCAGACTACGAGCAGTACTTC.

In its sample, this clonotype was seen a few times. The rearrangement uses TRBV4-1 and TRBJ2-5; D is undetermined. CDR3 length equals 12 residues. Trimming removed 0 bases from V and 6 bases from J, with 5 bases in between. Germline CDR1 is MGHRA and CDR2 is YSYEKL. The CDR3 spells CASSQELKTQYF. The CDR3 DNA sequence: TGCGCCAGCAGCCAAGAATTAAAGACCCAGTACTTC.

The rearrangement joins TRBV20-1 to TRBJ2-3; TRBD2 agrees at 8 bases. CDR1 is DFQATT and CDR2 is SNEGSKA in the germline V gene (reference sequence). The CDR3 runs to 16 residues. V shed 4 bases, J shed 1 base, and the junction held 10 bases outside the gene matches. The CDR3 nucleotides read TGCAGTGCTACTCACAGCGGGAGCCAGGGCACAGATACGCAGTATTTT. Amino acids: CSATHSGSQGTDTQYF.

This clonotype was observed at least ten times. The chain combines TRBV6-1 with TRBJ2-7; a weak D match, TRBD1 (5 bases). Deletions cut 2 bases from V and 0 bases from J, with 11 bases between. From germline, CDR1 is MNHNS and CDR2 SASEGT. This CDR3 region has 15 residues. CDR3 amino acids: CASSEQGDSSYEQYF. CDR3 nucleotides: TGTGCCAGCAGTGAACAAGGAGACAGCTCCTACGAGCAGTACTTC.

The rearrangement uses TRBV5-1 and TRBJ1-1; 8 nucleotides align to TRBD1. Germline V gives CDR1 SGHRS, CDR2 YFSETQ. The CDR3 contains 14 residues. Trimming took 5 bases from V and 4 from J; bases not matched to a gene: 7. The CDR3 nucleotides read TGCGCCAGCAGGCCGACAGGGGTGAGCACTGAAGCTTTCTTT. It specifies CASRPTGVSTEAFF.

This clonotype was seen repeatedly, ten times or more. The chain links TRBV28 to TRBJ2-7; 10 bases agree with TRBD1. Germline CDR1 and CDR2: MDHEN and SYDVKM. The CDR3 extends over 17 amino acids. V was pared by 6 bases and J by 6 bases, with 17 bases of the junction left unmatched. In DNA, the CDR3 is TGTGCCAGCAGCTCCGTCCCCCGCCGGGACAGGGGAAGCGAGCAGTACTTC. Translated: CASSSVPRRDRGSEQYF.

This clonotype was recorded a few times. The chain combines TRBV6-5 with TRBJ2-7, with D possibly being TRBD2 (5 bases). In germline, CDR1 is MNHEY, CDR2 SVGAGI. Trimming shortened V by 2 bases and J by 2 bases, and 13 bases separated the two germline ends. This CDR3 spans 15 amino acids. The CDR3 nucleotides read TGTGCCAGCAGTTACGGCACCGGGAATACCTACGAGCAGTACTTC. It is translated as CASSYGTGNTYEQYF.

This clonotype was seen more than once but under ten times. The chain recombines TRBV28 with TRBJ2-7, with D perhaps matching TRBD2 (5 bases). The CDR3 is 13 amino acids. Germline V gene lookup returns CDR1 MDHEN and CDR2 SYDVKM. With 4 bases removed from V and 0 bases from J, the gap between germline ends came to 7 bases. Here the CDR3 DNA reads TGTGCCAGCAGTTCTAGCCCCTCCTACGAGCAGTACTTC. Protein: CASSSSPSYEQYF.

Ten or more counts support this clonotype. The chain joins TRBV10-3 to TRBJ1-2; 11 bases map to TRBD1. The CDR3 consists of 14 residues. The germline V gene has CDR1 ENHRY and CDR2 SYGVKD. J was trimmed by 7 bases and V by 4 bases; bases with no gene match: 5. The chain's CDR3 is CAISVGQGAFGYTF. CDR3 coding DNA: TGTGCCATCAGTGTCGGACAGGGGGCGTTTGGCTACACCTTC.